These T cell receptor beta chains were read from a single sample in a study of T cell responses to AZD1222 COVID-19 vaccine. TCRdb keeps only in-frame clones here, not all; method: immunoSEQ multiplex PCR. This sample yields over 130,000 clones, of which about 93% are seen a single time; approximately 3.8% belongs to the top ten. Sequencing was performed on peripheral blood, taken 28 days after the second AZD1222 dose. The receptor set was obtained from an adult who received the AZD1222 COVID-19 vaccine. The conserved cysteine and the conserved F or W are not part of the CDR3 here. The order of the fields is V gene, CDR3 length, CDR3 protein.

V: TRBV19; length: 13; CDR3: ASSIVGTSNQPQH
V: TRBV6-5; length: 13; CDR3: ASSYGDRGYQPQH
V: TRBV6-5; length: 13; CDR3: ASSYWPGTQSGAF
V: TRBV4-3; length: 19; CDR3: ASSRATPGQADIATNEKLF
V: TRBV9; length: 14; CDR3: ASSFRTGGASGELF
V: TRBV27; length: 14; CDR3: ASSYGGGGVNYGYT
V: TRBV3-1/TRBV3-2; length: 12; CDR3: ASSQDLGDYEQY
V: TRBV7-7; length: 14; CDR3: ASSRPGHLRNTEAF
V: TRBV2; length: 10; CDR3: ASASDLYEQY
V: TRBV4-2; length: 16; CDR3: ASSQASGTSGRAYEQY
V: TRBV7-3; length: 12; CDR3: ASSPGQRYNEQF
V: TRBV3-1/TRBV3-2; length: 11; CDR3: ASSQELAGTQY
V: TRBV5-4; length: 13; CDR3: ASSLEAAGGYEQY
V: TRBV5-1; length: 14; CDR3: ASSLANQGPYNEQF
V: TRBV5-6; length: 10; CDR3: ASSFPGNTIY
V: TRBV5-6; length: 9; CDR3: ASSSYYEQY